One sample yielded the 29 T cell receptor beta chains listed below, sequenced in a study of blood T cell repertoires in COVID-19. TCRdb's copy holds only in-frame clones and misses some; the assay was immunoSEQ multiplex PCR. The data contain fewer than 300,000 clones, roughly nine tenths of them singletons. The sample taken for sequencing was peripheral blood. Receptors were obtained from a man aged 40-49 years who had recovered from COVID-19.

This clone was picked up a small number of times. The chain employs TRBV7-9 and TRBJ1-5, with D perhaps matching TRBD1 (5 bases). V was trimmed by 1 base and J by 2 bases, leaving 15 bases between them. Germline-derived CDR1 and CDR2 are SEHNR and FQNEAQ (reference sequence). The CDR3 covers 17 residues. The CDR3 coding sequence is TGTGCCAGCAGCTTAGACTTTACGGGGGATCGCAATCAGCCCCAGCATTTT. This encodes CASSLDFTGDRNQPQHF. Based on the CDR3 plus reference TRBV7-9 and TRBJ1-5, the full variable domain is DTGVSQNPRHKITKRGQNVTFRCDPISEHNRLYWYRQTLGQGPEFLTYFQNEAQLEKSRLLSDRFSAERPKGSFSTLEIQRTEQGDSAMYLCASSLDFTGDRNQPQHFGDGTRLSIL.

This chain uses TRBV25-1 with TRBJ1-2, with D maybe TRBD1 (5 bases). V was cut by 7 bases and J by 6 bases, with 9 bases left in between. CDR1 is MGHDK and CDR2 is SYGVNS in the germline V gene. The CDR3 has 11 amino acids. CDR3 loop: CASISGNGYTF. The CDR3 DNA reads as TGTGCCAGCATATCAGGGAATGGCTACACCTTC.

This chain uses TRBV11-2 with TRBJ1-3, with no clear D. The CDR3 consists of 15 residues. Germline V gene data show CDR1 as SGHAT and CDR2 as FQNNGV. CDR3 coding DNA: TGTGCAACCCAGTGGGCGGGGAGCTCTGGAAACACCATATATTTT. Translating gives CATQWAGSSGNTIYF. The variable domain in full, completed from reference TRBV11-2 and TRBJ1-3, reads EAGVAQSPRYKIIEKRQSVAFWCNPISGHATLYWYQQILGQGPKLLIQFQNNGVVDDSQLPKDRFSAERLKGVDSTLKIQPAKLEDSAVYLCATQWAGSSGNTIYFGEGSWLTVV.

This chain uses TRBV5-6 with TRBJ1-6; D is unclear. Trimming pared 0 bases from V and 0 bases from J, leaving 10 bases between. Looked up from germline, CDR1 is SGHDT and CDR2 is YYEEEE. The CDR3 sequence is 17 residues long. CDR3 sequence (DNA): TGTGCCAGCAGCTTGGTGTCAGAATCCTCCTATAATTCACCCCTCCACTTT. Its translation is CASSLVSESSYNSPLHF. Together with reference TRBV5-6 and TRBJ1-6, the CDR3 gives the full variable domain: DAGVTQSPTHLIKTRGQQVTLRCSPKSGHDTVSWYQQALGQGPQFIFQYYEEEERQRGNFPDRFSGHQFPNYSSELNVNALLLGDSALYLCASSLVSESSYNSPLHFGNGTRLTVT.

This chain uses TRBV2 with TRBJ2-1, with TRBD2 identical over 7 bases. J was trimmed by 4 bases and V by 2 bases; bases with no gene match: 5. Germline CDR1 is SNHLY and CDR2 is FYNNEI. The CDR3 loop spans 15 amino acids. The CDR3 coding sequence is TGTGCCAGCAGTGAAAGGGCGGGGGTATACAATGAGCAGTTCTTC. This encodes CASSERAGVYNEQFF. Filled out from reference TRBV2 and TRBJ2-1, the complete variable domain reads EPEVTQTPSHQVTQMGQEVILRCVPISNHLYFYWYRQILGQKVEFLVSFYNNEISEKSEIFDDQFSVERPDGSNFTLKIRSTKLEDSAMYFCASSERAGVYNEQFFGPGTRLTVL.

CDR3 in amino acids: CAWGLVTYEQYF. CDR3 nucleotide sequence: TGTGCCTGGGGGTTAGTTACCTACGAGCAGTACTTC. The gene calls are TRBV30 and TRBJ2-7; D not certain. This CDR3 region has 12 residues. With 5 bases removed from V and 2 bases from J, the gap between germline ends came to 10 bases. CDR1 and CDR2 (germline): GTSNPN, SVGIG (reference sequence).

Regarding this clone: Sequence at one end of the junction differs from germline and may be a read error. The CDR3 here is CASRLVGVNTEAFF. CDR3 DNA: TGTGCCAGCAGGTTAGTGGGAGTGAACACTGAAGCTTTCTTT. The J gene is TRBJ1-1, the V gene TRBV7-9; D ambiguous. The CDR3 is 14 amino acids. CDR1 is SEHNR and CDR2 is FQNEAQ in the germline V gene (reference sequence).

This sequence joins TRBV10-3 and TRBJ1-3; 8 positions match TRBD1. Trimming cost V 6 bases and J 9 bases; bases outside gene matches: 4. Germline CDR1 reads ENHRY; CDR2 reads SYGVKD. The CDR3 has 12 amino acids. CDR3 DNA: TGTGCCATCAGCGGACAGGGTATCACCATATATTTT. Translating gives CAISGQGITIYF.

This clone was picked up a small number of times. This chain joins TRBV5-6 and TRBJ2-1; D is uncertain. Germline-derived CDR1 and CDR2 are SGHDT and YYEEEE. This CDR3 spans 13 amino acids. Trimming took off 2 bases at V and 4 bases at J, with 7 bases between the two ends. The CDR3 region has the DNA TGTGCCAGCAGCTTAGAACAGTACAATGAGCAGTTCTTC. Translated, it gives CASSLEQYNEQFF.

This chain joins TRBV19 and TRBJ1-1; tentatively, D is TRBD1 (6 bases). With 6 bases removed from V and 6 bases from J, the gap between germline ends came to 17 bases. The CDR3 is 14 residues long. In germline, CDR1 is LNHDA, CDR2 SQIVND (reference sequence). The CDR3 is CASSNPGVRAEAFF. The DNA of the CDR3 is TGTGCCAGTAGCAATCCAGGGGTTAGGGCTGAAGCTTTCTTT. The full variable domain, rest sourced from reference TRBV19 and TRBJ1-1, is DGGITQSPKYLFRKEGQNVTLSCEQNLNHDAMYWYRQDPGQGLRLIYYSQIVNDFQKGDIAEGYSVSREKKESFPLTVTSAQKNPTAFYLCASSNPGVRAEAFFGQGTRLTVV.

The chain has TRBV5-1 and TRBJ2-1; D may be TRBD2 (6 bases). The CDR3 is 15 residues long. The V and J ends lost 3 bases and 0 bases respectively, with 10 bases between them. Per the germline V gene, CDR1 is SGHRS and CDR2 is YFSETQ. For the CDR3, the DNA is TGCGCCAGCAGCTCGGGACTTAGCTCCTACAATGAGCAGTTCTTC. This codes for CASSSGLSSYNEQFF.

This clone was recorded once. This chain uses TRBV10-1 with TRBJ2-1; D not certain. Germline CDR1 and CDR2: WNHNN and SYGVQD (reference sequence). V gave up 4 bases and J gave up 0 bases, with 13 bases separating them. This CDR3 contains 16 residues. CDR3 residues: CASSASLASSYNEQFF. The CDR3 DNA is TGCGCCAGCAGTGCCTCCCTCGCTAGCTCCTACAATGAGCAGTTCTTC.

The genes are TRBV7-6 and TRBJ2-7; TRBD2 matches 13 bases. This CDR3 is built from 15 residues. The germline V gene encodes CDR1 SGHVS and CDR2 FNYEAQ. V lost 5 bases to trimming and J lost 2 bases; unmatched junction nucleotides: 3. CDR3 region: CASSRLAGGTYEQYF. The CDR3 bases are TGTGCCAGCAGCCGACTAGCGGGAGGAACCTACGAGCAGTACTTC.

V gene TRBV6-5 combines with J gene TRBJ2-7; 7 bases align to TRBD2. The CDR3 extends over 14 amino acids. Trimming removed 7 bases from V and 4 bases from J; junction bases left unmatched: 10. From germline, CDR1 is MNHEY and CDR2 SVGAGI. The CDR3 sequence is CASTPQRGAYEQYF. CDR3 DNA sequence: TGTGCCAGCACCCCGCAGCGGGGCGCTTACGAGCAGTACTTC.

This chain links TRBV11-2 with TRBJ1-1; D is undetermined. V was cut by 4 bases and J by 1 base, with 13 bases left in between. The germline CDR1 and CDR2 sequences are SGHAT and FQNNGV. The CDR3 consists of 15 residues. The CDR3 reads CASSSPGEPNTEAFF. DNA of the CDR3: TGTGCCAGCAGCTCCCCGGGTGAGCCGAACACTGAAGCTTTCTTT.

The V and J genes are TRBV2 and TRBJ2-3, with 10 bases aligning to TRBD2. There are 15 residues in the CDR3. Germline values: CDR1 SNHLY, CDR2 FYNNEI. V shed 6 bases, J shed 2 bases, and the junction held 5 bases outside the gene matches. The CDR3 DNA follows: TGTGCCAGCAGCCCTGGACTAGCGGCCACAGATACGCAGTATTTT. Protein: CASSPGLAATDTQYF.

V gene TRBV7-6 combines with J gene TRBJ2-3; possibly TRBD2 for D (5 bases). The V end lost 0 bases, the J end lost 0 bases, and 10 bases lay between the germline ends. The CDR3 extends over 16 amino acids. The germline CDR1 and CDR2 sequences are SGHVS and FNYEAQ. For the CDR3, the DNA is TGTGCCAGCAGCTTAGCTTCTAGCAGTAGCACAGATACGCAGTATTTT. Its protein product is CASSLASSSSTDTQYF.

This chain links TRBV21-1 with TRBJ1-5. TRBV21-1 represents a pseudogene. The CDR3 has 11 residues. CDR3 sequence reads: CASPSPQPQHF. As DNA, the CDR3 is TGTGCCAGCCCCTCTCCTCAGCCCCAGCATTTT.

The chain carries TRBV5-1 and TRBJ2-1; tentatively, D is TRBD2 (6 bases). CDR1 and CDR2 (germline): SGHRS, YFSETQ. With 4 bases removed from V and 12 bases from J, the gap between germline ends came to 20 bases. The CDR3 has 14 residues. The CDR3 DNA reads TGCGCCAGCAGCCAAAGCGGGCGCTTCCCAGGGCAGTTCTTC. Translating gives CASSQSGRFPGQFF.

The CDR3 reads CASSLGTGRNTGELFF. CDR3 DNA sequence: TGTGCCAGCAGCTTGGGGACAGGCCGGAACACCGGGGAGCTGTTTTTT. The V and J genes are TRBV7-2 and TRBJ2-2, with 8 bases identical to TRBD1. Germline V CDR1 and CDR2: SGHTA, FQGNSA. After removal of 3 bases from V and 1 base from J, the junction contained 4 bases not matched to a gene. This CDR3 contains 16 residues. The variable domain in full, completed from reference TRBV7-2 and TRBJ2-2, reads GAGVSQSPSNKVTEKGKDVELRCDPISGHTALYWYRQSLGQGLEFLIYFQGNSAPDKSGLPSDRFSAERTGGSVSTLTIQRTQQEDSAVYLCASSLGTGRNTGELFFGEGSRLTVL.

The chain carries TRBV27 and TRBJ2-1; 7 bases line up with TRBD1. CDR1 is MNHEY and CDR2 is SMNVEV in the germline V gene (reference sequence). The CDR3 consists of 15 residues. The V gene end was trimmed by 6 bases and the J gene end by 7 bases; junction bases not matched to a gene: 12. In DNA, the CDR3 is TGTGCCAGCAGCCCCCGTGACAGGGCGGTAAATGAGCAGTTCTTC. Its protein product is CASSPRDRAVNEQFF.

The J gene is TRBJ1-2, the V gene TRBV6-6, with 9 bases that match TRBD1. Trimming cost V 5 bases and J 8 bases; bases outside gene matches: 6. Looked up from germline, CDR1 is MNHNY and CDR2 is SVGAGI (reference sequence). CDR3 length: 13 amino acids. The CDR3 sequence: CASSADRGGGYTF. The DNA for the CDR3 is TGTGCCAGCAGTGCGGACAGGGGTGGAGGCTACACCTTC.

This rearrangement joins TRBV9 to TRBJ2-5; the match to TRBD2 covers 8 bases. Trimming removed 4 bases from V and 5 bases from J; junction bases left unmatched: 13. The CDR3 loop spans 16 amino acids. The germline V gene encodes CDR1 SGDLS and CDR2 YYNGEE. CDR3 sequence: CASSPPGLAGRETQYF. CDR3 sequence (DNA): TGTGCCAGCAGCCCTCCGGGGCTAGCGGGTAGGGAGACCCAGTACTTC.

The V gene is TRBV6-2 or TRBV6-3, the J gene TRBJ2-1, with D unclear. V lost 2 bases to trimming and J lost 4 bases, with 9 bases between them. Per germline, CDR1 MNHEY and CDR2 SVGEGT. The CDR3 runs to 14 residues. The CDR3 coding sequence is TGTGCCAGCAGTTACGCGGTCGCATACAATGAGCAGTTCTTC. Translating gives CASSYAVAYNEQFF.

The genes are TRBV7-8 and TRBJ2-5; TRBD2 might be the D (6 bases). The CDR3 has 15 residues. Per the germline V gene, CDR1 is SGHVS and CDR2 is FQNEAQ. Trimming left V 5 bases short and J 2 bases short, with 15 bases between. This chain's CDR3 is CASSPRPTRQETQYF. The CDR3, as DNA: TGTGCCAGCAGCCCCCGACCGACTAGACAAGAGACCCAGTACTTC.

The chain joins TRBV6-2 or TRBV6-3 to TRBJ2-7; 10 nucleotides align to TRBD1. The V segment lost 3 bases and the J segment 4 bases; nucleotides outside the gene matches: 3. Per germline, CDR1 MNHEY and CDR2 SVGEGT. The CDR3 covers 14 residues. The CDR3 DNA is TGTGCCAGCAGTTATAGACAGGGGGCTTACGAGCAGTACTTC. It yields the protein CASSYRQGAYEQYF.

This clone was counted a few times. CDR3 protein: CASSFDGQPPLGLEAFF. The CDR3 DNA sequence: TGTGCCAGCAGCTTCGACGGACAGCCTCCATTAGGTCTTGAAGCTTTCTTT. This chain links TRBV7-7 with TRBJ1-1; D perhaps matches TRBD1 (6 bases). The CDR3 totals 17 residues. The ends were cut back, 3 bases at V and 7 bases at J, with 24 bases in the middle. Germline lookup yields CDR1 SSHAT and CDR2 FNYEAQ (reference sequence).

The CDR3 loop is CASSARDRDTQYF. For the CDR3, the DNA is TGTGCCAGCAGTGCGCGGGACCGCGATACGCAGTATTTT. The chain carries TRBV6-6 and TRBJ2-3; possible D gene TRBD2, 6 bases. This CDR3 region has 13 residues. V gave up 5 bases and J gave up 6 bases, with 12 bases separating them. CDR1 and CDR2 (germline): MNHNY, SVGAGI (reference sequence).

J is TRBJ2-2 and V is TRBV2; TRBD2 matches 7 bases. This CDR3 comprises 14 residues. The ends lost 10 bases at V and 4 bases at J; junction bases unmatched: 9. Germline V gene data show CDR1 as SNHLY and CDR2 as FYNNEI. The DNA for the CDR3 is TGTGCCATGAGGAGAGTAGCGGGCACCGGGGAGCTGTTTTTT. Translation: CAMRRVAGTGELFF.